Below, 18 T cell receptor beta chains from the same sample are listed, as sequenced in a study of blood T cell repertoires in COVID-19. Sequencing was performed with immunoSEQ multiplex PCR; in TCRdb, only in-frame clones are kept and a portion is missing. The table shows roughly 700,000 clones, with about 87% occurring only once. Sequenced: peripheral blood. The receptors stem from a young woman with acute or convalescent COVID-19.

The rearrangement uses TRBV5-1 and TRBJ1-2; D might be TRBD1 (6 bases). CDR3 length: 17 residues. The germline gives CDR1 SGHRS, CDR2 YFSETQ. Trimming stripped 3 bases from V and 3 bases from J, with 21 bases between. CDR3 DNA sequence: TGCGCCAGCAGCTCCAATCCTACAGGGAAAAAGGACTATGGCTACACCTTC. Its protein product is CASSSNPTGKKDYGYTF.

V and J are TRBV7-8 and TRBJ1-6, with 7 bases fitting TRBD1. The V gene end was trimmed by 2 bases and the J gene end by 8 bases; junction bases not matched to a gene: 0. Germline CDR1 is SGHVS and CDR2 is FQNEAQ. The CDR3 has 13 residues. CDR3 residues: CASSLTGDSPLHF. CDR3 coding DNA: TGTGCCAGCAGCTTAACAGGGGATTCACCCCTCCACTTT.

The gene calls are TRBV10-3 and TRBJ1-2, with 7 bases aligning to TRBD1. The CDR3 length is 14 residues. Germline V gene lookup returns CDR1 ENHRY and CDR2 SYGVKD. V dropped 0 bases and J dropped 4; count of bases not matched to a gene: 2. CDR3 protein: CAISESTGIYGYTF. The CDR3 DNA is TGTGCCATCAGTGAGTCGACAGGGATCTATGGCTACACCTTC.

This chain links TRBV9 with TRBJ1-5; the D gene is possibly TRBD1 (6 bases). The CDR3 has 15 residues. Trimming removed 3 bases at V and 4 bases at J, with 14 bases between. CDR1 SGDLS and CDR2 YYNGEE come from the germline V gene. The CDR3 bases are TGTGCCAGCAGCGCCGAGGACAGTCTAAATCAGCCCCAGCATTTT. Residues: CASSAEDSLNQPQHF.

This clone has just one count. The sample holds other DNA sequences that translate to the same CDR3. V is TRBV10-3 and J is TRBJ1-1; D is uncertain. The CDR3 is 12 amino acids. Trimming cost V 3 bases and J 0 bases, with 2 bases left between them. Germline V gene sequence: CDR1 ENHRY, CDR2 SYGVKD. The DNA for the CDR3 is TGTGCCATCAGTGATATGAACACTGAAGCTTTCTTT. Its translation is CAISDMNTEAFF.

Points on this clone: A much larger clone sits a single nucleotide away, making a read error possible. DNA of the CDR3: TGTGCCAGCAGCTTAGAGGGGGACACTGAAGCTTTCTTT. Amino acids: CASSLEGDTEAFF. V is TRBV13 and J is TRBJ1-1, with D perhaps TRBD1 (6 bases). The CDR3 is made up of 13 amino acids. V gave up 1 base and J gave up 3 bases, with 6 bases separating them. Looked up from germline, CDR1 is PRHDT and CDR2 is FYEKMQ (reference sequence).

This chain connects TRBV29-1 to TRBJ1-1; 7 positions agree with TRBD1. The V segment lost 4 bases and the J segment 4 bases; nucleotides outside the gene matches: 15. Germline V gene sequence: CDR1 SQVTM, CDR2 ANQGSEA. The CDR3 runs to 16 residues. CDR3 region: CSVVPQQGFVGTEAFF. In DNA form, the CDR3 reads TGCAGCGTTGTACCCCAACAGGGGTTTGTCGGCACTGAAGCTTTCTTT.

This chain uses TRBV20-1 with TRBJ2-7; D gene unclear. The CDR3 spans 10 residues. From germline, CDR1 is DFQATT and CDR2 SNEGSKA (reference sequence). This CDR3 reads CGQNSYEQYF. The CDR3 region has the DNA TGCGGGCAAAACTCCTACGAGCAGTACTTC.

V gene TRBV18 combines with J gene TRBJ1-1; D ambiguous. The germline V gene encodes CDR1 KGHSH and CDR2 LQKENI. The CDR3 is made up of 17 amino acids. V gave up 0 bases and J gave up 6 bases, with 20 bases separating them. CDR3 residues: CASSPPRGRGLEPEAFF. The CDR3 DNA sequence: TGTGCCAGCTCACCACCGAGAGGGAGAGGTTTGGAGCCTGAAGCTTTCTTT.

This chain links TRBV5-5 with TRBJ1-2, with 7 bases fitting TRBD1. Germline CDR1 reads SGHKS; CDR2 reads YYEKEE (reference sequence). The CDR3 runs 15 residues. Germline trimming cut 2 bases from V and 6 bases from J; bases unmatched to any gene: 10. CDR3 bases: TGTGCCAGCAGCTTTCTTCCGACAGGGTTAAATGGCTACACCTTC. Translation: CASSFLPTGLNGYTF.

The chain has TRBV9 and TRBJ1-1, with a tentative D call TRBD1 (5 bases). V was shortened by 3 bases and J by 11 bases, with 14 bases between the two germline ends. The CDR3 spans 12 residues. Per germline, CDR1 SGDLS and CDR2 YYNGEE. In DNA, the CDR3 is TGTGCCAGCAGCGCCTTCCCGGGGGGTGCTTTCTTT. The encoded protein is CASSAFPGGAFF.

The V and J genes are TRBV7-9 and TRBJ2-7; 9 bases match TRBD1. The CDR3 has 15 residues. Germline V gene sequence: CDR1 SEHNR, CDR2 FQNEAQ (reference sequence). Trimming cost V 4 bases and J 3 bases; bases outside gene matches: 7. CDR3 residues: CASSSRTGALYEQYF. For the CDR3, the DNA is TGTGCCAGCAGCTCCCGGACAGGGGCCCTCTACGAGCAGTACTTC.

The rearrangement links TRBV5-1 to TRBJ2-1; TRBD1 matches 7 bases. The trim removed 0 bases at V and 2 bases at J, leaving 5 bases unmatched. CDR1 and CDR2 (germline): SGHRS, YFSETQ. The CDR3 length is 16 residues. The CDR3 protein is CASSLGEGGAYNEQFF. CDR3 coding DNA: TGCGCCAGCAGCTTGGGTGAAGGGGGCGCCTACAATGAGCAGTTCTTC.

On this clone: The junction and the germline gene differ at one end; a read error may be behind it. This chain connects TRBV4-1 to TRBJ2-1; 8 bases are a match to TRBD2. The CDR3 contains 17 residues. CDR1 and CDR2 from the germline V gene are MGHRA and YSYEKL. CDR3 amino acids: CASSQDWARTSLNEQFF. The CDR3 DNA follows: TGCGCCAGCAGCCAAGATTGGGCCCGGACTAGCTTGAATGAACAGTTCTTC.

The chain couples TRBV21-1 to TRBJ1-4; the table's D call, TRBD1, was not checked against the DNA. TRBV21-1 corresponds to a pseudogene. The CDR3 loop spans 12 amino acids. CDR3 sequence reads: CASRTGVCELFF. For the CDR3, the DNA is TGTGCCAGCAGGACAGGGGTTTGCGAACTGTTTTTT.

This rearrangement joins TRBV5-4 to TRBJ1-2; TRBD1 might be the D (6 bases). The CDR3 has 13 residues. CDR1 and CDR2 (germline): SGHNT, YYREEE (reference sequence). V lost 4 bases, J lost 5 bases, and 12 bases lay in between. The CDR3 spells CASSQDSGYGYTF. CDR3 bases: TGTGCCAGCAGCCAGGACAGTGGTTATGGCTACACCTTC.

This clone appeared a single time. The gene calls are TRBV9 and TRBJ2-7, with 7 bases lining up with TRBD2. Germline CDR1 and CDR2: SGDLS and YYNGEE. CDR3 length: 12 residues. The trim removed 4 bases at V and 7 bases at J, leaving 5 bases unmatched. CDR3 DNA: TGTGCCAGCAGCTCCTATAGCGGGGAGCAGTACTTC. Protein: CASSSYSGEQYF. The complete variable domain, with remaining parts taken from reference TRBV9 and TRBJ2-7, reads DSGVTQTPKHLITATGQRVTLRCSPRSGDLSVYWYQQSLDQGLQFLIQYYNGEERAKGNILERFSAQQFPDLHSELNLSSLELGDSALYFCASSSYSGEQYFGPGTRLTVT.

CDR3 protein: CAIRGGSGNEQFF. DNA of the CDR3: TGTGCCATCAGGGGGGGGTCTGGCAATGAGCAGTTCTTC. The rearrangement uses TRBV10-3 and TRBJ2-1; 7 bases match TRBD2. This CDR3 region has 13 residues. V was pared by 6 bases and J by 6 bases, with 5 bases of the junction left unmatched. Per germline, CDR1 ENHRY and CDR2 SYGVKD.